This note documents a single T cell receptor beta chain sequence. What it binds is not known. This sample is part of a study of cytomegalovirus exposure and HLA in healthy donors. Study-level results: Clusters of TCRs from the first cohort tended to co-occur in the 100 to 150 validation repertoires (as a later analysis found). Researchers catalogued some 160 TCR beta chains as cytomegalovirus-associated.

Donors were drawn from the approximately 130-subject validation cohort, separate from the approximately 670-subject first cohort. Produced via immunoSEQ multiplex PCR; TCRdb's table is partial and in-frame only. The repertoire consists of 200,000 or so clones, with approximately 84% occurring once and the leading ten covering approximately 7%. The sequencing input was PBMCs. This receptor was taken from a man younger than 35 in good health and CMV-seropositive.

The CDR3 region is CASSAFANTGELFF. DNA for the CDR3: TGTGCCAGCAGCGCGTTCGCGAACACCGGGGAGCTGTTTTTT. This chain connects TRBV9 to TRBJ2-2; D not resolved. Germline CDR1 and CDR2: SGDLS and YYNGEE. The V end was cut by 3 bases, the J end by 0 bases, with 6 bases between. The CDR3 contains 14 residues. The whole variable domain, remainder taken from reference TRBV9 and TRBJ2-2, is DSGVTQTPKHLITATGQRVTLRCSPRSGDLSVYWYQQSLDQGLQFLIQYYNGEERAKGNILERFSAQQFPDLHSELNLSSLELGDSALYFCASSAFANTGELFFGEGSRLTVL.